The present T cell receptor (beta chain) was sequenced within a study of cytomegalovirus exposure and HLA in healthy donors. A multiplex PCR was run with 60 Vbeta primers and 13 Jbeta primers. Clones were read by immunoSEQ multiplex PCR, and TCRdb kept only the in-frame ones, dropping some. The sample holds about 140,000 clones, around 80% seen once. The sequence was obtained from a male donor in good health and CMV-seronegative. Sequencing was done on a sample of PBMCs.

CDR3 in DNA: TGTGCCAGCAGCTTTCTCGACAATGGCTACACCTTC. It codes for CASSFLDNGYTF. The chain employs TRBV11-2 and TRBJ1-2; D gene ambiguous. Germline lookup yields CDR1 SGHAT and CDR2 FQNNGV. V gave up 3 bases and J gave up 6 bases, with 8 bases separating them. The length of the CDR3 is 12 residues.